The subject of this entry is one T cell receptor (beta chain). CDR3 and TCR beta VDJ profiling relied on a genomic DNA template. Each CDR3 protein is one row after TCRdb ran MiXCR on the reads. The sample shows approximately 180,000 distinct CDR3 sequences, roughly 60% of them seen only once. All sequencing subjects had displayed CD8+CD57+ cell expansion on flow cytometry. This sample was included in a study of CD8+CD57+ T cells in acquired aplastic anemia. The V segment lost 10 bases and the J segment 2 bases; nucleotides outside the gene matches: 15. The CDR3 is made up of 17 amino acids. CDR1 is WSHSY, CDR2 SAAADI, per germline.

Source material: sorted CD4+, CD8+, or CD8+CD57+ T cells (not recorded which) from PBMCs. The origin of this receptor is a human donor with aplastic anemia. The chain has TRBV10-2 and TRBJ2-1, with 9 bases identical to TRBD1. CDR3 protein: CATTQSIRDRAYNEQFF. The CDR3 bases are TGCGCCACCACGCAAAGTATCCGGGACAGGGCCTACAATGAGCAGTTCTTC.